Below are 12 T cell receptor beta chains sequenced from a single sample in a study of tumor and adjacent non-tumor tissue in lung cancer. The template was RNA from unsorted bulk tissue. The library came from three nested PCR rounds adapted from ARM-PCR protocols. MiXCR was run by TCRdb on the multiplex PCR reads, yielding one entry per CDR3 protein. The sample contains approximately 68,000 distinct CDR3 sequences, about 80% of which appear only once. The sample taken for sequencing was lung tumor tissue. The receptor source for this set is a man in his 60s with non-small cell lung cancer.

As concerns this clonotype: Mismatch with germline at one junction end may stem from a read error. J is TRBJ1-5 and V is TRBV20-1, with D hard to call. From germline, CDR1 is DFQATT and CDR2 SNEGSKA (reference sequence). This CDR3 region has 16 residues. The CDR3 nucleotides are TGCAGTGCTAGCTCCCCAGCAACCTATAGCAATCGGCCCCGGCATTTT. Its translation: CSASSPATYSNRPRHF.

In its sample, this clonotype was seen a few times. The V gene is TRBV6-2 or TRBV6-3, the J gene TRBJ2-1; 10 nucleotides line up with TRBD2. Trimming took 7 bases from V and 5 from J; bases not matched to a gene: 5. The CDR3 consists of 14 residues. Germline V lookup: CDR1 MNHEY, CDR2 SVGEGT. CDR3 protein: CASTGTSGNNEQFF. CDR3 sequence (DNA): TGTGCCAGCACTGGAACTAGCGGGAACAATGAGCAGTTCTTC.

As regards this clonotype: Germline and junction disagree at one end, which may indicate a read error. This chain links TRBV20-1 with TRBJ2-2; D possibly corresponds to TRBD2 (5 bases). This CDR3 has 15 residues. Germline CDR1 is DFQATT and CDR2 is SNEGSKA (reference sequence). CDR3 nucleotide sequence: TGCAGTGGTAGAGATCCGGCAGTTGGAGACGGGAAGCTGTTTTTT. It is translated as CSGRDPAVGDGKLFF.

Concerning this clonotype: The junction shows a germline mismatch at one end, possibly a read error. Here the CDR3 reads CAWINPGTGYNEQLF. Here the CDR3 DNA reads TGTGCCTGGATAAACCCCGGGACTGGGTACAATGAGCAGCTCTTC. The chain couples TRBV30 to TRBJ2-1, with a weak D call TRBD2 (6 bases). The CDR3 runs 15 residues. Germline V CDR1 and CDR2: GTSNPN, SVGIG (reference sequence).

As regards this clonotype: One end of the junction varies from germline; a read error may be responsible. The chain has TRBV11-3 and TRBJ2-3; unclear D gene. The CDR3 has 16 residues. Germline CDR1 SGHNT, CDR2 YENEEA. CDR3 region: CASSAGPADSTDTKYF. The CDR3 nucleotides read TGTGCCAGCAGCGCCGGGCCAGCAGATAGCACAGATACGAAGTATTTT.

This clonotype showed up many times. The chain has TRBV5-6 and TRBJ2-3, with unresolved D. Trimming removed 0 bases from V and 0 bases from J, with 2 bases in between. This CDR3 has 13 amino acids. Germline V gene sequence: CDR1 SGHDT, CDR2 YYEEEE. The CDR3 here is CASSLGSTDTQYF. In nucleotides, the CDR3 is TGTGCCAGCAGCTTGGGGAGCACAGATACGCAGTATTTT.

For this clonotype: A single base separates this from a much larger clone, so it may be a read error. The V call is TRBV6-1, the J call TRBJ2-3; weak D call: TRBD2 (6 bases). The CDR3 length is 15 residues. In germline, CDR1 is MNHNS, CDR2 SASEGT. In nucleotides, the CDR3 is TGTACCACCTCAGGTGCGGGAACCCACGCAGATACGCAGTATTTT. Residues: CTTSGAGTHADTQYF.

Comments on this clonotype: Lacking the conserved final phenylalanine or tryptophan, this CDR3 likely reflects a read error. V and J are TRBV12-3 or TRBV12-4 and TRBJ2-7; a weak D match, TRBD2 (6 bases). CDR3 length: 14 amino acids. V shed 3 bases and J shed 1 base, with 10 bases lying between them. CDR3 protein: CASSFLGRSYEQYI. The DNA for the CDR3 is TGTGCCAGCAGTTTTCTTGGGAGGTCCTACGAGCAGTACATC.

The chain links TRBV29-1 to TRBJ2-3, with 13 positions matching TRBD2. With 8 bases clipped from V and 3 bases from J, the junction kept 8 bases outside the gene matches. This CDR3 has 15 residues. Germline-derived CDR1 and CDR2 are SQVTM and ANQGSEA. CDR3 in DNA: TGCAGCAGCCGGACTAGCGGGAGCGGAACAGATACGCAGTATTTT. Its protein is CSSRTSGSGTDTQYF.

The sample holds many counts of this clonotype. The chain combines TRBV20-1 with TRBJ2-1; 8 bases map to TRBD2. This CDR3 contains 14 residues. Germline V CDR1 and CDR2: DFQATT, SNEGSKA (reference sequence). Trimming removed 2 bases from V and 4 bases from J; junction bases left unmatched: 4. The CDR3 nucleotides are TGCAGTGCTAGATCGGGACTAGTGTACAATGAGCAGTTCTTC. This encodes CSARSGLVYNEQFF.

This clonotype came up many times. This chain connects TRBV14 to TRBJ2-3; TRBD2 aligns across 12 bases. J was trimmed by 4 bases and V by 1 base; bases with no gene match: 0. The CDR3 is 15 residues long. Germline CDR1 reads SGHDN; CDR2 reads FVKESK. CDR3 sequence: CASSQGLAGADTQYF. DNA for the CDR3: TGTGCCAGCAGCCAAGGACTAGCGGGAGCAGATACGCAGTATTTT.

This clonotype was counted only a few times. In this CDR3 the conserved last residue, phenylalanine or tryptophan, is missing, so a read error is likely. V usage is TRBV20-1 and J usage is TRBJ2-1; D unresolved. CDR1 DFQATT and CDR2 SNEGSKA come from the germline V gene (reference sequence). This CDR3 has 12 amino acids. The CDR3 reads CSARTLVTEQFL. CDR3 DNA: TGTAGTGCTAGAACCCTAGTAACTGAGCAGTTCTTG.